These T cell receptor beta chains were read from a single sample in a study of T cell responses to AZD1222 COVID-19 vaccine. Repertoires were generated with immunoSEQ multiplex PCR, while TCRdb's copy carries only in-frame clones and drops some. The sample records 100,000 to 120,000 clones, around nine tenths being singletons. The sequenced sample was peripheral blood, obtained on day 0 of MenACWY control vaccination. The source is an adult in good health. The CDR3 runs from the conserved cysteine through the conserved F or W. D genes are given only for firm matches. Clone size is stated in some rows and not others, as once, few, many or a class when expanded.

CDR3aa: CASRTQPADEQFF
CDR3nt: TGCGCCAGCCGGACGCAGCCCGCGGATGAGCAGTTCTTC
j_gene: TRBJ2-1
abundance: -
d_gene: -
v_gene: TRBV5-1

CDR3aa: CASSRNQNWNTEAFF
CDR3nt: TGTGCCAGCAGCCGTAACCAAAACTGGAACACTGAAGCTTTCTTT
j_gene: TRBJ1-1
abundance: once
d_gene: -
v_gene: TRBV7-2

CDR3aa: CASSPQLAGGYNEQFF
CDR3nt: TGCGCCAGCAGCCCACAACTAGCGGGGGGTTACAATGAGCAGTTCTTC
j_gene: TRBJ2-1
abundance: once
d_gene: TRBD2
v_gene: TRBV5-1

CDR3aa: CASSGRGGSGVGEQFF
CDR3nt: TGTGCCAGCAGTGGCCGAGGGGGTAGCGGGGTTGGCGAGCAGTTCTTC
j_gene: TRBJ2-1
abundance: few
d_gene: TRBD2
v_gene: TRBV6-2/TRBV6-3

CDR3aa: CASSPGETQYF
CDR3nt: TGTGCCAGCAGTCCTGGGGAGACCCAGTACTTC
j_gene: TRBJ2-5
abundance: -
d_gene: -
v_gene: TRBV2

CDR3aa: CASSVAEQYF
CDR3nt: TGTGCCAGCAGCGTAGCGGAGCAGTACTTC
j_gene: TRBJ2-7
abundance: -
d_gene: -
v_gene: TRBV9

CDR3aa: CATSSNRWGEQYF
CDR3nt: TGTGCCACCAGCTCCAATAGGTGGGGCGAGCAGTACTTC
j_gene: TRBJ2-7
abundance: -
d_gene: -
v_gene: TRBV15

CDR3aa: CAISEGARADSGNTIYF
CDR3nt: TGTGCCATCAGTGAGGGAGCCAGAGCTGACTCTGGAAACACCATATATTTT
j_gene: TRBJ1-3
abundance: -
d_gene: -
v_gene: TRBV10-3

CDR3aa: CAISGLTSGGADTQYF
CDR3nt: TGTGCCATCAGTGGACTTACTAGCGGGGGGGCAGATACGCAGTATTTT
j_gene: TRBJ2-3
abundance: -
d_gene: TRBD2
v_gene: TRBV10-3

CDR3aa: CASSLNRNTEAFF
CDR3nt: TGCGCCAGCAGCTTGAACAGGAACACTGAAGCTTTCTTT
j_gene: TRBJ1-1
abundance: once
d_gene: -
v_gene: TRBV5-1

CDR3aa: CTCARQGANYGYTF
CDR3nt: TGCACCTGCGCCAGACAGGGGGCCAACTATGGCTACACCTTC
j_gene: TRBJ1-2
abundance: -
d_gene: TRBD1
v_gene: TRBV29-1

CDR3aa: CASSLGGNVAEAFF
CDR3nt: TGCGCCAGCAGCTTGGGGGGGAACGTCGCTGAAGCTTTCTTT
j_gene: TRBJ1-1
abundance: -
d_gene: -
v_gene: TRBV5-1

CDR3aa: CASSLTRGGHNEQFF
CDR3nt: TGTGCCAGCAGCTTAACGCGGGGGGGGCACAATGAGCAGTTCTTC
j_gene: TRBJ2-1
abundance: -
d_gene: TRBD2
v_gene: TRBV7-2

CDR3aa: CAWTGGVQQYF
CDR3nt: TGTGCCTGGACCGGCGGGGTCCAGCAGTACTTC
j_gene: TRBJ2-7
abundance: -
d_gene: -
v_gene: TRBV30

CDR3aa: CADKGAFF
CDR3nt: TGTGCCGACAAGGGAGCTTTCTTT
j_gene: TRBJ1-1
abundance: -
d_gene: -
v_gene: TRBV7-3

CDR3aa: CASSRGRGTTEAFF
CDR3nt: TGTGCCAGCAGCCGGGGCAGGGGAACCACTGAAGCTTTCTTT
j_gene: TRBJ1-1
abundance: once
d_gene: -
v_gene: TRBV11-2

CDR3aa: CASSQGGLTYEQYF
CDR3nt: TGCGCCAGCAGCCAAGGGGGGCTAACCTACGAGCAGTACTTC
j_gene: TRBJ2-7
abundance: -
d_gene: -
v_gene: TRBV4-1

CDR3aa: CASSLEGGTEAFF
CDR3nt: TGTGCCAGCAGCTTAGAAGGGGGGACTGAAGCTTTCTTT
j_gene: TRBJ1-1
abundance: -
d_gene: -
v_gene: TRBV11-2

CDR3aa: CATSDPTGDSNQPQHF
CDR3nt: TGTGCCACCAGTGACCCAACAGGGGATAGCAATCAGCCCCAGCATTTT
j_gene: TRBJ1-5
abundance: -
d_gene: TRBD1
v_gene: TRBV24-1

CDR3aa: CASSAPGPDSYTF
CDR3nt: TGTGCCAGCAGTGCCCCGGGACCCGATAGCTACACCTTC
j_gene: TRBJ1-2
abundance: -
d_gene: -
v_gene: TRBV12-3/TRBV12-4

CDR3aa: CASSYPENTEAFF
CDR3nt: TGTGCCAGCAGTTACCCAGAGAACACTGAAGCTTTCTTT
j_gene: TRBJ1-1
abundance: -
d_gene: -
v_gene: TRBV6-5

CDR3aa: CASSLRDEQYF
CDR3nt: TGTGCCAGCAGTTTGCGAGACGAGCAGTACTTC
j_gene: TRBJ2-7
abundance: -
d_gene: -
v_gene: TRBV28

CDR3aa: CASSQLQSVDEQYF
CDR3nt: TGCGCCAGCAGCCAACTACAGTCTGTGGACGAGCAGTACTTC
j_gene: TRBJ2-7
abundance: -
d_gene: -
v_gene: TRBV4-1

CDR3aa: CASSSGLGNEQFF
CDR3nt: TGTGCCAGCAGTTCTGGACTTGGGAATGAGCAGTTCTTC
j_gene: TRBJ2-1
abundance: -
d_gene: -
v_gene: TRBV28

CDR3aa: CASSRSTDTQYF
CDR3nt: TGTGCCAGCAGCCGCAGCACAGATACGCAGTATTTT
j_gene: TRBJ2-3
abundance: -
d_gene: -
v_gene: TRBV7-3

CDR3aa: CATSETGTRSSNEQFF
CDR3nt: TGTGCCACCAGTGAGACCGGGACTAGAAGTTCCAATGAGCAGTTCTTC
j_gene: TRBJ2-1
abundance: -
d_gene: TRBD2
v_gene: TRBV24-1

CDR3aa: CASSRPLAGSSYEQYF
CDR3nt: TGTGCCAGCAGTCGCCCCTTGGCGGGGTCCTCCTACGAGCAGTACTTC
j_gene: TRBJ2-7
abundance: -
d_gene: -
v_gene: TRBV5-4

CDR3aa: CASSPRPAAITGELFF
CDR3nt: TGCGCCAGCAGCCCGAGGCCAGCGGCCATCACCGGGGAGCTGTTTTTT
j_gene: TRBJ2-2
abundance: -
d_gene: -
v_gene: TRBV4-3

CDR3aa: CASGLGGHTEAFF
CDR3nt: TGTGCTAGTGGTTTAGGGGGGCATACTGAAGCTTTCTTT
j_gene: TRBJ1-1
abundance: -
d_gene: -
v_gene: TRBV12-5

CDR3aa: CASSPRDLDNEQFF
CDR3nt: TGCGCCAGCAGCCCGCGGGACCTTGACAATGAGCAGTTCTTC
j_gene: TRBJ2-1
abundance: -
d_gene: -
v_gene: TRBV5-1

CDR3aa: CASTSGTLNTGELFF
CDR3nt: TGTGCCAGCACCTCCGGGACTTTAAACACCGGGGAGCTGTTTTTT
j_gene: TRBJ2-2
abundance: -
d_gene: -
v_gene: TRBV28

CDR3aa: CASSKVTETQYF
CDR3nt: TGTGCCAGCAGTAAGGTGACGGAGACCCAGTACTTC
j_gene: TRBJ2-5
abundance: -
d_gene: -
v_gene: TRBV2

CDR3aa: CASSFGQGAEKLFF
CDR3nt: TGTGCCAGCAGCTTCGGACAGGGGGCGGAAAAACTGTTTTTT
j_gene: TRBJ1-4
abundance: -
d_gene: TRBD1
v_gene: TRBV7-2

CDR3aa: CASSLVGSGGLFYTYEQYF
CDR3nt: TGTGCCAGCAGCTTAGTAGGGAGCGGGGGGCTCTTCTATACCTACGAGCAGTACTTC
j_gene: TRBJ2-7
abundance: -
d_gene: TRBD2
v_gene: TRBV7-9

CDR3aa: CASSWQGGGTGYTF
CDR3nt: TGTGCCAGCAGCTGGCAAGGAGGGGGGACTGGCTACACCTTC
j_gene: TRBJ1-2
abundance: once
d_gene: -
v_gene: TRBV5-4

CDR3aa: CASSLNRPQETQYF
CDR3nt: TGTGCCAGCAGTCTGAACAGGCCCCAAGAGACCCAGTACTTC
j_gene: TRBJ2-5
abundance: -
d_gene: -
v_gene: TRBV25-1

CDR3aa: CASSQLPGTGIYGELFF
CDR3nt: TGTGCCAGCAGCCAGTTGCCCGGGACAGGGATATACGGGGAGCTGTTTTTT
j_gene: TRBJ2-2
abundance: -
d_gene: TRBD1
v_gene: TRBV16

CDR3aa: CASSLEVWNTGELFF
CDR3nt: TGCGCCAGCAGCTTGGAGGTCTGGAACACCGGGGAGCTGTTTTTT
j_gene: TRBJ2-2
abundance: -
d_gene: -
v_gene: TRBV5-1

CDR3aa: CASSVKGLNYGYTF
CDR3nt: TGCGCCAGCAGTGTAAAGGGGCTCAACTATGGCTACACCTTC
j_gene: TRBJ1-2
abundance: -
d_gene: -
v_gene: TRBV10-2

CDR3aa: CASSLQGLATEAFF
CDR3nt: TGTGCCAGCAGCTTACAGGGTCTAGCCACTGAAGCTTTCTTT
j_gene: TRBJ1-1
abundance: once
d_gene: -
v_gene: TRBV3-1/TRBV3-2

CDR3aa: CASSTQTDIRSGNTIYF
CDR3nt: TGTGCCAGCAGTACCCAAACGGACATACGCTCTGGAAACACCATATATTTT
j_gene: TRBJ1-3
abundance: -
d_gene: -
v_gene: TRBV28

CDR3aa: CASSAYRDISRGYGYTF
CDR3nt: TGTGCCAGCAGCGCCTACCGGGACATCTCGCGGGGCTATGGCTACACCTTC
j_gene: TRBJ1-2
abundance: few
d_gene: -
v_gene: TRBV9

CDR3aa: CASSLLGQAIYSPLHF
CDR3nt: TGTGCCAGCAGTTTATTGGGTCAAGCCATCTATTCACCCCTCCACTTT
j_gene: TRBJ1-6
abundance: -
d_gene: -
v_gene: TRBV28

CDR3aa: CASTISDRQPQHF
CDR3nt: TGTGCCAGCACCATCTCCGACCGTCAGCCCCAGCATTTT
j_gene: TRBJ1-5
abundance: -
d_gene: -
v_gene: TRBV6-6